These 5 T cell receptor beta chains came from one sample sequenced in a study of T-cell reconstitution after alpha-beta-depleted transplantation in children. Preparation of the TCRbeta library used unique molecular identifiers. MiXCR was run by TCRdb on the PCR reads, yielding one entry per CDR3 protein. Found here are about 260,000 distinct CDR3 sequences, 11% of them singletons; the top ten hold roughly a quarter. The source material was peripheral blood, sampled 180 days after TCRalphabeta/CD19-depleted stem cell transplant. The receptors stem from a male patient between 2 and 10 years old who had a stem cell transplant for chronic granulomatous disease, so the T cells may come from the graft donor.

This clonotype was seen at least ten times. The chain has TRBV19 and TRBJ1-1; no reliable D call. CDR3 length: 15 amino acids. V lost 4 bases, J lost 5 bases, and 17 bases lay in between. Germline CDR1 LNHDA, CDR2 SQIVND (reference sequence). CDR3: CASSTPGGRRTEAFF. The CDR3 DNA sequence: TGTGCCAGTAGTACCCCCGGTGGGCGGAGGACTGAAGCTTTCTTT.

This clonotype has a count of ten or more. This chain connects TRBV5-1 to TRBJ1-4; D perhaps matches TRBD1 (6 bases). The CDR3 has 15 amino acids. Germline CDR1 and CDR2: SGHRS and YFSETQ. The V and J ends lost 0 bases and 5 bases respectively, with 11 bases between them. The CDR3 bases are TGCGCCAGCAGCTTGGAAGGGGGTTCGAATGAAAAACTGTTTTTT. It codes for CASSLEGGSNEKLFF.

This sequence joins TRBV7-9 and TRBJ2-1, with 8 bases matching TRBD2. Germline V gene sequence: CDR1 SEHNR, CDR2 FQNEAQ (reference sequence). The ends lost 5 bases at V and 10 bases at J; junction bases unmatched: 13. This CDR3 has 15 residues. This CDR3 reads CASSPGISGIEEQFF. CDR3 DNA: TGTGCCAGCAGCCCCGGGATTAGCGGGATAGAGGAGCAGTTCTTC.

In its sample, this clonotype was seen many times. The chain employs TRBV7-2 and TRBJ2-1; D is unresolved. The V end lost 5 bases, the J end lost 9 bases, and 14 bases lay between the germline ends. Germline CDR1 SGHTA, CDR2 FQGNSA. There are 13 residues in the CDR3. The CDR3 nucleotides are TGTGCCAGCAGCCCTTATCTTGGGCTTGAGCAGTTCTTC. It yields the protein CASSPYLGLEQFF.

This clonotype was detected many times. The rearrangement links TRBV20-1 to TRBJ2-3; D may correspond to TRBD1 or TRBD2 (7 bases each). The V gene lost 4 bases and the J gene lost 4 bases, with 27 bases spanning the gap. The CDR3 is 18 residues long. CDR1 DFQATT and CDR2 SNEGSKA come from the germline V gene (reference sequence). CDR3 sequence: CSATPGQKFFAGADTQYF. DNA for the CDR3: TGCAGTGCTACACCGGGACAGAAGTTCTTTGCGGGAGCAGATACGCAGTATTTT.